The rows below give T cell receptor beta chains drawn from one sample of a study of blood T cell repertoires in COVID-19. Generated by immunoSEQ multiplex PCR, the TCRdb table keeps only in-frame clones and is missing some. The top ten clones hold approximately 2.4% of a sample with some 74,000 clones, approximately 91% of them seen once. Specimen: peripheral blood. Source of these receptors: a man in his fifties or sixties with COVID-19, enrolled during active disease. CDR3s include the opening cysteine and the closing phenylalanine or tryptophan. A D gene is named only where the DNA matches it firmly. Rows give clone size only sometimes, using once, few, many, or a class for an expanded clone.

size: .; J: TRBJ2-1; V: TRBV6-1; D: .; CDR3: CASSDISGPRLDEQFF; DNA: TGTGCCAGCAGTGACATTAGCGGCCCCCGATTGGATGAGCAGTTCTTC
size: .; J: TRBJ1-5; V: TRBV6-5; D: .; CDR3: CASRGGGGGNQPQHF; DNA: TGTGCCAGCAGAGGGGGGGGCGGAGGCAATCAGCCCCAGCATTTT
size: once; J: TRBJ2-3; V: TRBV27; D: .; CDR3: CASRGADTQYF; DNA: TGTGCCAGCAGGGGAGCGGATACGCAGTATTTT
size: .; J: TRBJ2-7; V: TRBV7-2; D: TRBD2; CDR3: CASSLNWGLAGGEQYF; DNA: TGTGCCAGCAGCTTAAACTGGGGACTAGCGGGAGGCGAGCAGTACTTC
size: .; J: TRBJ2-4; V: TRBV5-6; D: TRBD2; CDR3: CASGRTGGAAKNIQYF; DNA: TGTGCCAGCGGCCGCACCGGGGGGGCGGCCAAAAACATTCAGTACTTC
size: .; J: TRBJ2-1; V: TRBV27; D: .; CDR3: CASRTSYNEQFF; DNA: TGTGCCAGCAGAACTAGCTACAATGAGCAGTTCTTC
size: .; J: TRBJ2-1; V: TRBV19; D: .; CDR3: CASSIVPGINEQFF; DNA: TGTGCCAGTAGTATAGTACCAGGAATCAATGAGCAGTTCTTC
size: .; J: TRBJ2-1; V: TRBV4-3; D: .; CDR3: CASANGGQGNYNEQFF; DNA: TGCGCCAGCGCCAACGGGGGGCAGGGCAACTACAATGAGCAGTTCTTC
size: once; J: TRBJ2-1; V: TRBV9; D: TRBD2; CDR3: CASSVEGTSRFMDEQFF; DNA: TGTGCCAGCAGCGTAGAGGGGACTAGCAGGTTTATGGATGAGCAGTTCTTC
size: .; J: TRBJ1-2; V: TRBV10-3; D: .; CDR3: CAIRVEANYGYTF; DNA: TGTGCCATCAGGGTCGAGGCTAACTATGGCTACACCTTC
size: .; J: TRBJ2-5; V: TRBV9; D: TRBD2; CDR3: CASSPGPGGRETQYF; DNA: TGTGCCAGCAGCCCCGGGCCGGGAGGGAGAGAGACCCAGTACTTC
size: .; J: TRBJ2-1; V: TRBV7-2; D: TRBD2; CDR3: CASSLARASGTYNEQFF; DNA: TGTGCCAGCAGCTTAGCGCGGGCTAGCGGAACCTACAATGAGCAGTTCTTC
size: .; J: TRBJ2-1; V: TRBV5-1; D: .; CDR3: CASRLARDEQFF; DNA: TGCGCCAGCAGACTAGCTAGGGATGAGCAGTTCTTC
size: .; J: TRBJ2-3; V: TRBV11-3; D: .; CDR3: CASSSGVGDTQYF; DNA: TGTGCCAGCAGCTCGGGAGTGGGGGATACGCAGTATTTT
size: few; J: TRBJ2-1; V: TRBV27; D: TRBD2; CDR3: CASSPSGSSFNEQFF; DNA: TGTGCCAGCAGCCCTAGCGGGAGCTCTTTCAATGAGCAGTTCTTC
size: once; J: TRBJ1-5; V: TRBV10-2; D: .; CDR3: CASSESRGLPQHF; DNA: TGCGCCAGCAGTGAGTCTAGGGGATTGCCCCAGCATTTT
size: .; J: TRBJ1-5; V: TRBV9; D: .; CDR3: CASSVEGANQPQHF; DNA: TGTGCCAGCAGCGTAGAAGGGGCGAATCAGCCCCAGCATTTT
size: .; J: TRBJ2-5; V: TRBV7-2; D: .; CDR3: CASSLAWGIIGLETQYF; DNA: TGTGCCAGCAGCTTAGCCTGGGGAATAATAGGACTAGAGACCCAGTACTTC
size: .; J: TRBJ2-2; V: TRBV7-2; D: .; CDR3: CASSLEPLNTGELFF; DNA: TGTGCCAGCAGCTTAGAGCCTCTGAACACCGGGGAGCTGTTTTTT
size: once; J: TRBJ1-5; V: TRBV6-2/TRBV6-3; D: .; CDR3: CASSYEGGDQPQHF; DNA: TGTGCCAGCAGTTACGAGGGAGGGGATCAGCCCCAGCATTTT
size: .; J: TRBJ2-2; V: TRBV25-1; D: .; CDR3: CASSLGAGELFF; DNA: TGTGCCAGCAGTTTGGGAGCCGGGGAGCTGTTTTTT
size: .; J: TRBJ2-5; V: TRBV4-2; D: TRBD1; CDR3: CASSQAGTGGSETQYF; DNA: TGTGCCAGCAGCCAAGCCGGGACAGGGGGATCAGAGACCCAGTACTTC
size: .; J: TRBJ2-2; V: TRBV27; D: .; CDR3: CASSSPDRNTGELFF; DNA: TGTGCCAGCAGTTCCCCCGACAGGAACACCGGGGAGCTGTTTTTT
size: .; J: TRBJ2-3; V: TRBV30; D: .; CDR3: CAWSGRGTDTQYF; DNA: TGTGCCTGGAGCGGGAGAGGCACAGATACGCAGTATTTT
size: .; J: TRBJ2-1; V: TRBV4-2; D: .; CDR3: CASSQDGGGGDEQFF; DNA: TGTGCCAGCAGCCAAGATGGGGGAGGGGGGGATGAGCAGTTCTTC
size: many; J: TRBJ1-5; V: TRBV19; D: .; CDR3: CASSTLEASNQPQHF; DNA: TGTGCCAGTAGTACCCTTGAGGCTAGCAATCAGCCCCAGCATTTT
size: once; J: TRBJ2-3; V: TRBV19; D: .; CDR3: CASSPTGGVTDTQYF; DNA: TGTGCCAGTAGTCCCACCGGGGGAGTCACAGATACGCAGTATTTT
size: .; J: TRBJ1-1; V: TRBV29-1; D: TRBD1; CDR3: CSADRGSTEAFF; DNA: TGCAGCGCTGACAGGGGGAGCACTGAAGCTTTCTTT
size: once; J: TRBJ1-4; V: TRBV30; D: TRBD1; CDR3: CAWSERLSTGLNIEKLFF; DNA: TGTGCCTGGAGTGAGCGTCTCTCGACAGGGCTAAATATTGAAAAACTGTTTTTT
size: .; J: TRBJ2-1; V: TRBV9; D: .; CDR3: CASSVSGIVLYNEQFF; DNA: TGTGCCAGCAGCGTATCCGGGATTGTACTCTACAATGAGCAGTTCTTC